This T cell receptor beta chain was identified in a study of T cells in localized non-small cell lung cancer (dated by TCRdb to about 2020). With respect to the entire study: The study examined T cell repertoires in roughly 240 patients with early-stage NSCLC and compared tumors with uninvolved tumor-adjacent lungs. The cohort consisted of 236 treatment-naive NSCLC patients whose localized lung tumors had been resected. A mean age of around 66 years was recorded for the NSCLC patients, of whom roughly 130 were male and 107 were female.

At diagnosis, tumor, uninvolved tumor-adjacent lung and peripheral blood were collected and then preserved as a mix of FFPE and fresh-frozen material. For TCR repertoire profiling, the blood samples were analyzed as peripheral blood mononuclear cells. There are 11 amino acids in the CDR3, from cysteine to phenylalanine inclusive. This entry keeps only the CDR3 DNA: 33 bases, framed from base 1. From a lookup of the germline V gene, CDR1 and CDR2 are SQVTM and ANQGSEA. V loses 6 bases of germline sequence and J loses 4 bases, and the interval between the two ends is 9 bases. The immunoSEQ Assay was used to sequence TCR beta CDR3 regions from DNA. For the original study's pipeline: T cell density was computed as TCR beta template counts normalized to usable DNA estimated by amplifying housekeeping genes. Richness was estimated with the preseqR package, extrapolating to 400,000 templates for PBMC samples and 120,000 templates for tissue samples. Clonality was defined by subtracting Pielou's evenness from one. Tissue-enriched TCRs were identified by differential abundance testing using productive amino-acid clonotypes, minimum total count 5 and alpha 0.1. The Jaccard Index and the Morisita Overlap Index were used to measure repertoire overlap between compartments. GLIPH clustered TCR beta CDR3s with public tetramer-defined viral CDR3s; viral motifs required at least three viral sequences plus V-gene enrichment. TCRdb retrieved this table from immuneACCESS and kept in-frame rearrangements only. Not all clones are present; in checked studies, unresolved V genes account for under half, and no reason is known for the remainder. V, J and clone size derive from that table, while D and trimming were established from the DNA sequence. Across this sample there are 38,000 or so clones, with around 86% seen only once. The ten biggest clones cover about 7% of the sample.

Concerning this clone: Its recognized antigen is unknown. Base quality data are lacking; no much larger clone is found one base away.

The research as a whole found: Since the design was exploratory, TCR variables were selected using unadjusted p-values with no false-discovery rate correction. Higher T cell density in blood was associated with longer overall survival, whereas higher clonality in adjacent lung was associated with shorter survival. A median of about 55 of the top 100 tumor clones were detected in paired uninvolved adjacent lung, and around 30 of these tumor clones were also found among the top 100 clones of the paired uninvolved adjacent lung. Uninvolved tumor-adjacent lung showed the highest T cell clonality, higher than tumor, which suggests more focused antigenic responses in the uninvolved tumor-adjacent lung. Multi-region tumor sequencing was not performed, so intratumor heterogeneity could not be excluded.

Recombination joined TRBV29-1 with TRBJ2-5; no D gene is confidently identified. This clonotype was sampled from a male donor older than 55 with stage II lung adenocarcinoma. Sample: peripheral blood mononuclear cells, taken before any cancer treatment. The sequenced DNA is TGCAGCGTCCGTGGTAGAGAGACCCAGTACTTC. This encodes CSVRGRETQYF.